Sequencing of this T cell receptor (beta chain) was carried out in a study of CD8+CD57+ T cells in acquired aplastic anemia. This clonotype was counted many times. What it binds is not known. Study outcomes and limitations: Statistical testing detected no significant gap in CD8+ Simpson's diversity between patients and controls. The number of CD8+ CDR3 sequences shared by patients and controls was twenty-nine.

Germline-derived CDR1 and CDR2 are SGDLS and YYNGEE. The CDR3 runs 15 residues. With 2 bases clipped from V and 3 bases from J, the junction kept 5 bases outside the gene matches. According to the study, genomic DNA was the template for TCR beta VDJ and CDR3 profiling. One entry per CDR3 protein, called by TCRdb with MiXCR from the reads. The data contain 68,000 or so distinct CDR3 sequences, around 50% of them seen just once; the ten biggest clones take up about 9%. The receptor was derived from a human donor in good health, serving as a control. The chain is built from TRBV9 and TRBJ1-1; 9 bases map to TRBD1. Sequencing was performed on sorted CD4+, CD8+, or CD8+CD57+ T cells (not recorded which) from PBMCs. The chain's CDR3 is CASSVGGQGYTEAFF. The CDR3 nucleotides are TGTGCCAGCAGCGTGGGGGGACAGGGATACACTGAAGCTTTCTTT.